The entry below describes one T cell receptor beta chain. This record comes from a study of blood T cell repertoires in COVID-19. Per the original data handling: It was from reference gene primer amplification that nucleated cell counts were estimated. This table comes from immunoSEQ multiplex PCR, and its TCRdb copy is limited to in-frame clones, with some not included. The V and J calls and the clone size are those of that table, but D and trimming were determined from the DNA. The repertoire has tens of thousands of clones, 70% to 90% of them found once; the top ten carry approximately 21%. Sequenced sample: peripheral blood. The TCR comes from a woman at least 80 years old in a cohort sampled during active or convalescent COVID-19.

This chain's CDR3 is CASSSRSQGEAFF. The CDR3 coding sequence is TGTGCCAGCAGCTCCCGGAGCCAGGGGGAAGCTTTCTTT. The rearrangement joins TRBV11-2 to TRBJ1-1; a weak D match, TRBD1 (6 bases). V was clipped by 4 bases and J by 8 bases, with 14 bases between them. The CDR3 runs 13 residues. Germline V lookup: CDR1 SGHAT, CDR2 FQNNGV.